This T cell receptor (beta chain) was obtained from a study of Graves' ophthalmopathy and Graves' hyperthyroidism. This clonotype appeared a few times. For repertoire sequencing, the TCR beta CDR3 regions were amplified from RNA transcripts. Investigators did first-round RT-PCR with HTBI primers, then second-round multiplex PCR. TCRdb passed the multiplex PCR reads through MiXCR, listing each CDR3 protein once. The sample includes hundreds of thousands of distinct CDR3 sequences, about a fifth seen only once; the top ten take approximately 6.5%. The V gene's germline CDR1 is SGDLS and CDR2 YYNGEE. The CDR3 consists of 14 residues. The V gene lost 3 bases and the J gene lost 4 bases, with 13 bases spanning the gap.

The clonotype was recovered from a woman younger than 35 with stable Graves' hyperthyroidism. Some clones in this sample may be carry-over from other donors' samples. Sequencing used peripheral blood. The chain joins TRBV9 to TRBJ1-1; tentatively, D is TRBD1 (6 bases). In DNA form, the CDR3 reads TGTGCCAGCAGCGCGGGACACGGGGGCACTGAAGCTTTCTTT. As protein: CASSAGHGGTEAFF.